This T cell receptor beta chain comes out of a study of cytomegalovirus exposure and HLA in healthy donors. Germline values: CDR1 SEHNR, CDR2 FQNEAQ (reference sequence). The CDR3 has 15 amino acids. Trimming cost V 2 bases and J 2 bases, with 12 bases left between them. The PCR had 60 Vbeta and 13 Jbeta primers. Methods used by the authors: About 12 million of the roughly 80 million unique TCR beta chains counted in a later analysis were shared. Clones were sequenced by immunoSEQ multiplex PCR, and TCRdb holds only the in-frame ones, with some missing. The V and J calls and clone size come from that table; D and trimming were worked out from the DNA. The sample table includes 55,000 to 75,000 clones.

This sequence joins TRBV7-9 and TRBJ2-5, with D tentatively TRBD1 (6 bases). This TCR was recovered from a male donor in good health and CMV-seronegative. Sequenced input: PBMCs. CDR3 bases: TGTGCCAGCAGCTTACGTGGACAGAGACAAGAGACCCAGTACTTC. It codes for CASSLRGQRQETQYF.